Listed below are T cell receptor beta chains from one sample, sequenced in a study of T cell repertoires in cytomegalovirus infection. TCRdb reprocessed the reads with MiXCR, giving one entry per CDR3 protein. The sample has hundreds of thousands of distinct CDR3 sequences, approximately 31% seen once. Input material: PBMCs. The origin of the receptors is a human donor in good health (CMV status not recorded). Some clones in this sample may be carry-over from other donors' samples. CDR3s include the opening cysteine and the closing phenylalanine or tryptophan. D genes are given only for firm matches. Clone sizes are given selectively: once, few, many, or a class where the clone is expanded.

length	V	D	J	size	CDR3	DNA
18	TRBV6-6	TRBD1	TRBJ1-2	few	CASSYSKGQGAVNYGYTF	TGTGCCAGCAGTTACTCGAAAGGACAGGGGGCGGTGAACTATGGCTACACCTTC
14	TRBV15	.	TRBJ1-1	.	CATSRDSGNTEAFF	TGTGCCACCAGCAGAGATTCGGGAAACACTGAAGCTTTCTTT
15	TRBV7-9	TRBD1	TRBJ1-6	.	CASSLDRAMNSPLHF	TGTGCCAGCAGCTTGGACAGGGCAATGAATTCACCCCTCCACTTT
14	TRBV19	.	TRBJ2-1	.	CASSYPNSYNEQFF	TGTGCCAGTAGTTACCCTAACTCCTACAATGAGCAGTTCTTC
14	TRBV2	TRBD2	TRBJ2-1	.	CASNPGGSYNEQFF	TGTGCCAGCAATCCGGGGGGCTCCTACAATGAGCAGTTCTTC
17	TRBV7-6	.	TRBJ1-5	many	CASSPFGNTFSNQPQHF	TGTGCCAGCAGCCCCTTTGGAAATACTTTTAGCAATCAGCCCCAGCATTTT
13	TRBV7-6	.	TRBJ2-1	few	CASSPSRGTEQFF	TGTGCCAGCAGCCCATCAAGGGGGACTGAGCAGTTCTTC
16	TRBV7-8	.	TRBJ1-3	.	CASSLSRGGSGNTIYF	TGTGCCAGCAGCTTAAGCCGCGGGGGCTCTGGAAACACCATATATTTT
16	TRBV6-2/TRBV6-3	TRBD1	TRBJ2-2	.	CASSPRGQGQTGELFF	TGTGCCAGCAGTCCCCGCGGACAGGGGCAAACCGGGGAGCTGTTTTTT
15	TRBV2	TRBD2	TRBJ2-1	few	CASRRGFETYNEQFF	TGTGCCAGCCGGCGGGGGTTTGAAACCTACAATGAGCAGTTCTTC
16	TRBV19	TRBD1	TRBJ1-1	.	CASSTTGGPVNTEAFF	TGTGCCAGTAGTACAACAGGGGGCCCCGTTAACACTGAAGCTTTCTTT
15	TRBV19	TRBD1	TRBJ1-5	.	CASTPGTGALEPQHF	TGTGCCAGTACCCCGGGGACAGGGGCACTCGAGCCCCAGCATTTT
14	TRBV11-2	.	TRBJ1-2	.	CASRKLGGGYGYTF	TGTGCCAGCAGGAAGCTTGGAGGGGGCTATGGCTACACCTTC
13	TRBV28	.	TRBJ1-4	few	CASSLHSNEKLFF	TGTGCCAGCAGTTTACACTCTAATGAAAAACTGTTTTTT
14	TRBV6-6	.	TRBJ2-7	many	CASRPPALPYEQYF	TGTGCCAGCAGACCTCCGGCGCTCCCCTACGAGCAGTACTTC
15	TRBV19	.	TRBJ1-5	few	CASNPTFLGDQPQHF	TGTGCCAGTAATCCGACGTTTCTCGGGGATCAGCCCCAGCATTTT
15	TRBV11-1	TRBD2	TRBJ2-1	few	CASSQSGGASNEQFF	TGTGCCAGCAGCCAAAGCGGGGGGGCCAGCAATGAGCAGTTCTTC